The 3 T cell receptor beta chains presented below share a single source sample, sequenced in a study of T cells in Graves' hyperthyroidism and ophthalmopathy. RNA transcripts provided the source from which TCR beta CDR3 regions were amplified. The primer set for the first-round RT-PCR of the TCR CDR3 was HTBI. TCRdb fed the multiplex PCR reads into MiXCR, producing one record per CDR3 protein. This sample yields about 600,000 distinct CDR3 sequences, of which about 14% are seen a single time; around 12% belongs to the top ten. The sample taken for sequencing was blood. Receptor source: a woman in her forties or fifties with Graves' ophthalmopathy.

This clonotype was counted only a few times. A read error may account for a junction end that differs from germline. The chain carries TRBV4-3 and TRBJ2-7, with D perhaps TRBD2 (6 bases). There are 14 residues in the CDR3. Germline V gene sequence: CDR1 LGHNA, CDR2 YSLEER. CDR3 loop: CAGSPGDLSYEQYF. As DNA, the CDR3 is TGCGCCGGCAGCCCTGGGGACTTATCCTACGAGCAGTACTTC.

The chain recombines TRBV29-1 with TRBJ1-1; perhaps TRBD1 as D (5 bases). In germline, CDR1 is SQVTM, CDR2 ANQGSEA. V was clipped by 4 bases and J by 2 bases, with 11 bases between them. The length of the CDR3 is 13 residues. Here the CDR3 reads CSVVIQANTEAFF. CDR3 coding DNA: TGCAGCGTTGTGATACAGGCCAACACTGAAGCTTTCTTT.

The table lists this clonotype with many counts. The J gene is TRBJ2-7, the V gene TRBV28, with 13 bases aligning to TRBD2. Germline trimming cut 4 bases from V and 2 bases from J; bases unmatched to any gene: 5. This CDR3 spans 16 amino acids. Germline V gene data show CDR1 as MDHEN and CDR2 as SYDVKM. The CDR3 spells CASSSTGTSGTYEQYF. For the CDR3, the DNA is TGTGCCAGCAGTTCCACCGGGACTAGCGGGACCTACGAGCAGTACTTC.